This T cell receptor (beta chain) was captured in a study of blood T cell repertoires in COVID-19. About the research overall: Acute and convalescent COVID-19 specimens originated in the United States, Italy and Spain. Sample material is recorded as cDNA or gDNA derived from T cells, B-cell-depleted T cells, or PBMCs.

The J segment lost 6 bases and the V segment lost 5 bases, leaving 8 bases of the junction unmatched. The CDR3 length is 16 residues. Per the germline V gene, CDR1 is SGHVS and CDR2 is FQNEAQ. In the authors' methods: Estimates of nucleated cell counts were drawn from the amplification of reference gene primers. Repertoires were generated with immunoSEQ multiplex PCR, while TCRdb's copy carries only in-frame clones and drops some. Clone size and V and J calls were adopted from that table, with D and trimming inferred from the DNA. The table lists about 240,000 clones, approximately 78% of them singletons.

The sample taken for sequencing was peripheral blood. The gene calls are TRBV7-8 and TRBJ2-3, with 13 bases lining up with TRBD2. This receptor was obtained from a woman aged 55-69 years with active or convalescent COVID-19. The CDR3 bases are TGTGCCAGCAGCGCCCGACTAGCGGGGGGTGGCGATACGCAGTATTTT. This gives the protein CASSARLAGGGDTQYF.